This T cell receptor (beta chain) is from a study of blood T cell repertoires in COVID-19. In the study overall: Acute and convalescent COVID-19 samples came from the United States, Italy and Spain. Sample material is recorded as cDNA or gDNA derived from T cells, B-cell-depleted T cells, or PBMCs.

Per the original methods: Estimation of nucleated cell counts relied on the amplification of reference gene primers. Profiled with immunoSEQ multiplex PCR; TCRdb holds only in-frame clones, not every one. V, J and clone size were drawn from that table, and D and trimming were deduced from the DNA. Among under 200,000 clones listed, around 74% were seen once. The Seattle patients, enrolled during active infection, were followed longitudinally. Notes on this clone: The sample carries other DNA sequences with the same CDR3.

The length of the CDR3 is 12 residues. V was cut by 6 bases and J by 2 bases, with 7 bases left in between. CDR1 is LGHNT and CDR2 is FRNRAP in the germline V gene. Sequenced material: peripheral blood. This receptor was obtained from a woman aged 55 to 70 with COVID-19, enrolled during active disease. This chain links TRBV12-5 with TRBJ1-2; D gene unclear. The CDR3 sequence is CASGLSNYGYTF. CDR3 nucleotides: TGTGCTAGTGGCTTGTCAAACTATGGCTACACCTTC.